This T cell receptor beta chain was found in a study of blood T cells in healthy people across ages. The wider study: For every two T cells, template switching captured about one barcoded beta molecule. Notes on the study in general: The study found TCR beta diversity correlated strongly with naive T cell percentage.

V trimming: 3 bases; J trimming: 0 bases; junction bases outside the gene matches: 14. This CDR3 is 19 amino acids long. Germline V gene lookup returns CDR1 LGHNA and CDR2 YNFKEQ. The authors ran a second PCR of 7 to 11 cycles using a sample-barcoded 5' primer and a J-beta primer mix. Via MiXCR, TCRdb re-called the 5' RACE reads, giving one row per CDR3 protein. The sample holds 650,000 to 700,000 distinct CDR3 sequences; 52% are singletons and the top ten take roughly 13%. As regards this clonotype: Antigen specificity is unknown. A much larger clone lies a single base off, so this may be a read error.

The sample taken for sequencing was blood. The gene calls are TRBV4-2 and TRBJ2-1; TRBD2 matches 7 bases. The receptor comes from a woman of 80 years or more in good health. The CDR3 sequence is CASSQAGSSGLISYNEQFF. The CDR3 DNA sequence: TGTGCCAGCAGCCAGGCCGGGTCTAGCGGCCTCATCTCCTACAATGAGCAGTTCTTC.